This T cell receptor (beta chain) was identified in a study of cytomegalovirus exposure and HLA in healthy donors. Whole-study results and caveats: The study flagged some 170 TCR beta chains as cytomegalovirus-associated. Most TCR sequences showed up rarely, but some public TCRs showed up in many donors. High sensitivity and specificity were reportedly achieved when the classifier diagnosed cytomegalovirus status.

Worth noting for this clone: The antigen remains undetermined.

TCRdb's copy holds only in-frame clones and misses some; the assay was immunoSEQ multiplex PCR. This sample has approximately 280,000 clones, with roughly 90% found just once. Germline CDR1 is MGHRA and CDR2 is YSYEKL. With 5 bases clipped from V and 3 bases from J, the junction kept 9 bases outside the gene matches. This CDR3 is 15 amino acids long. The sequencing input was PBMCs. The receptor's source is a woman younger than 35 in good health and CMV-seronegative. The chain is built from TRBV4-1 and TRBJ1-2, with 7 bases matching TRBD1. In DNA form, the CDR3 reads TGCGCCAGCAGCGTGCGGACAGGAGGATACTATGGCTACACCTTC. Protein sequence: CASSVRTGGYYGYTF.